Each of the 26 T cell receptor beta chains below was sequenced from the same sample in a study of beta chain features in type 1 diabetes. Every isolated RNA sample was fully reverse transcribed, so sequencing captured expressed TCRB transcripts. Clones were sequenced by immunoSEQ multiplex PCR, and TCRdb holds only the in-frame ones, with some missing. The repertoire holds roughly 120,000 clones, with almost 40% as singletons. Specimen: stem cell memory CD4+ T cells from blood. The receptors shown here come from a young woman in good health.

The chain combines TRBV7-2 with TRBJ1-1, with D perhaps TRBD1 (6 bases). The germline V gene encodes CDR1 SGHTA and CDR2 FQGNSA. This CDR3 has 15 residues. Trimming stripped 7 bases from V and 0 bases from J, with 15 bases between. CDR3 in DNA: TGTGCCAGCACCTATAACTACAGGGTGAACACTGAAGCTTTCTTT. It codes for CASTYNYRVNTEAFF.

This clone was seen ten or more times. This rearrangement joins TRBV7-9 to TRBJ2-3; D is perhaps TRBD2 (6 bases). This CDR3 has 13 residues. The V gene's germline CDR1 is SEHNR and CDR2 FQNEAQ (reference sequence). The V end was cut by 5 bases, the J end by 4 bases, with 10 bases between. The DNA for the CDR3 is TGTGCCAGCAGCCCAGGGACTTCAGATACGCAGTATTTT. This encodes CASSPGTSDTQYF.

The chain combines TRBV11-2 with TRBJ2-5; 9 bases agree with TRBD1. Germline-derived CDR1 and CDR2 are SGHAT and FQNNGV. V lost 4 bases and J lost 5; bases outside the gene matches: 8. This CDR3 has 15 amino acids. The CDR3 reads CASSSITGGGETQYF. CDR3 DNA: TGTGCCAGCAGCTCCATTACAGGGGGCGGTGAGACCCAGTACTTC.

The V gene is TRBV18, the J gene TRBJ2-7, with D unclear. The germline V gene encodes CDR1 KGHSH and CDR2 LQKENI. This CDR3 spans 13 amino acids. V was clipped by 3 bases and J by 2 bases, with 8 bases between them. The CDR3 here is CASSPARTYEQYF. CDR3 sequence (DNA): TGTGCCAGCTCACCGGCCAGAACCTACGAGCAGTACTTC.

V is TRBV7-2 and J is TRBJ1-5, with TRBD1 matching 12 bases. This CDR3 has 17 amino acids. J lost 6 bases, V lost 4 bases, and 10 bases had no gene match. From germline, CDR1 is SGHTA and CDR2 FQGNSA. The CDR3 protein is CASSYGTGGGIGQPQHF. DNA for the CDR3: TGTGCCAGCAGCTACGGGACAGGGGGCGGGATAGGTCAGCCCCAGCATTTT.

The J gene is TRBJ1-1, the V gene TRBV10-3; 9 positions match TRBD1. The CDR3 totals 13 residues. The V segment lost 6 bases and the J segment 4 bases; nucleotides outside the gene matches: 3. Germline V lookup: CDR1 ENHRY, CDR2 SYGVKD. CDR3 loop: CAIRQQGATEAFF. CDR3 nucleotide sequence: TGTGCCATCAGACAACAGGGGGCCACTGAAGCTTTCTTT.

This clone was recorded a few times. The rearrangement joins TRBV4-1 to TRBJ1-5, with D possibly TRBD1 on 6 matching bases. CDR3 length: 17 amino acids. CDR1 and CDR2 (germline): MGHRA, YSYEKL. The V and J ends lost 0 bases and 4 bases respectively, with 16 bases between them. CDR3 protein: CASSQDGRGRGNQPQHF. CDR3 nucleotides: TGCGCCAGCAGCCAAGATGGTAGGGGAAGGGGGAATCAGCCCCAGCATTTT.

A few counts support this clone. The CDR3 bases are TGTGCCAGCTCACCACCGGTGGTGACAAACTATGGCTACACCTTC. Its translation is CASSPPVVTNYGYTF. The chain is built from TRBV18 and TRBJ1-2; no clear D. CDR1 and CDR2 from the germline V gene are KGHSH and LQKENI. The V gene lost 0 bases and the J gene lost 2 bases, with 10 bases spanning the gap. There are 15 residues in the CDR3.

The chain uses TRBV7-9 and TRBJ1-1, with unresolved D. V dropped 1 base and J dropped 6 bases, with 9 bases sitting between them. CDR1 is SEHNR, CDR2 FQNEAQ, per germline (reference sequence). The CDR3 is made up of 13 amino acids. This CDR3 is CASSLVEVSEAFF. The CDR3 DNA is TGTGCCAGCAGCTTAGTGGAGGTCTCTGAAGCTTTCTTT.

V gene TRBV11-2 combines with J gene TRBJ1-1, with TRBD1 matching over 7 bases. Germline values: CDR1 SGHAT, CDR2 FQNNGV. Trimming at V came to 2 bases and at J to 6 bases, leaving 15 bases not matched to a gene. CDR3 size: 17 residues. The CDR3 coding sequence is TGTGCCAGCAGCTTAAGGGGGCAGACCTTAGTAGGCGCTGAAGCTTTCTTT. It translates to CASSLRGQTLVGAEAFF.

The chain is built from TRBV5-8 and TRBJ2-1; D not certain. The CDR3 extends over 15 amino acids. Trimming shortened V by 8 bases and J by 0 bases, and 15 bases separated the two germline ends. In germline, CDR1 is SGHTS, CDR2 YDEGEE. CDR3 in DNA: TGTGCCAGTACCAAAACGCGGAGCTCCTACAATGAGCAGTTCTTC. Its protein product is CASTKTRSSYNEQFF.

The rearrangement uses TRBV7-9 and TRBJ2-1, with unresolved D. The CDR3 runs 16 residues. The V end lost 0 bases, the J end lost 0 bases, and 9 bases lay between the germline ends. Germline V gene lookup returns CDR1 SEHNR and CDR2 FQNEAQ (reference sequence). The CDR3 loop is CASSLALSGSYNEQFF. The CDR3 nucleotides are TGTGCCAGCAGCTTAGCACTATCCGGCTCCTACAATGAGCAGTTCTTC. Variable domain in full (rest from reference TRBV7-9 and TRBJ2-1): DTGVSQNPRHKITKRGQNVTFRCDPISEHNRLYWYRQTLGQGPEFLTYFQNEAQLEKSRLLSDRFSAERPKGSFSTLEIQRTEQGDSAMYLCASSLALSGSYNEQFFGPGTRLTVL.

The chain employs TRBV5-1 and TRBJ2-7; 12 bases match TRBD2. Per the germline V gene, CDR1 is SGHRS and CDR2 is YFSETQ. This CDR3 is built from 15 residues. J lost 4 bases, V lost 4 bases, and 6 bases had no gene match. CDR3 sequence (DNA): TGCGCCAGCAGCCCCGGGACTAGCGGGTATTACGAGCAGTACTTC. Translated, it gives CASSPGTSGYYEQYF. Full variable domain (remainder filled in from reference TRBV5-1 and TRBJ2-7): KAGVTQTPRYLIKTRGQQVTLSCSPISGHRSVSWYQQTPGQGLQFLFEYFSETQRNKGNFPGRFSGRQFSNSRSEMNVSTLELGDSALYLCASSPGTSGYYEQYFGPGTRLTVT.

The V call is TRBV29-1, the J call TRBJ2-7; 10 nucleotides line up with TRBD1. The J segment lost 3 bases and the V segment lost 2 bases, leaving 4 bases of the junction unmatched. Germline CDR1 is SQVTM and CDR2 is ANQGSEA. This CDR3 is built from 14 residues. CDR3 nucleotide sequence: TGCAGCGTTGAAACGGGGACAGGGGTCTACGAGCAGTACTTC. Encoded protein: CSVETGTGVYEQYF.

J is TRBJ1-1 and V is TRBV19; 12 bases match TRBD1. Germline assignment: CDR1 LNHDA and CDR2 SQIVND (reference sequence). V was pared by 2 bases and J by 8 bases, with 6 bases of the junction left unmatched. The CDR3 is 15 amino acids. The CDR3 reads CASSIRDRGLKEAFF. CDR3 DNA: TGTGCCAGTAGTATAAGGGACAGGGGGCTGAAGGAAGCTTTCTTT.

The DNA of the CDR3 is TGCAGTGCTTCCCAGTCCTACGAGCAGTACTTC. The encoded protein is CSASQSYEQYF. This chain joins TRBV20-1 and TRBJ2-7; the D is unclear. Germline CDR1 reads DFQATT; CDR2 reads SNEGSKA (reference sequence). The CDR3 sequence is 11 residues long. Trimming shortened V by 5 bases and J by 1 base, and 6 bases separated the two germline ends.

This clone was picked up a small number of times. The chain combines TRBV19 with TRBJ2-4; TRBD1 is a possible D gene (6 bases). This CDR3 comprises 14 residues. V gave up 6 bases and J gave up 7 bases, with 16 bases separating them. The V gene's germline CDR1 is LNHDA and CDR2 SQIVND (reference sequence). Written as DNA, the CDR3 is TGTGCCAGTAGCCCCTCCGGGACATCTAACATTCAGTACTTC. Translation: CASSPSGTSNIQYF.

This clone occurred a few times. The V call is TRBV4-3, the J call TRBJ2-3, with D possibly matching TRBD1 (5 bases). From germline, CDR1 is LGHNA and CDR2 YSLEER. This CDR3 contains 15 residues. V lost 3 bases to trimming and J lost 4 bases, with 14 bases between them. In DNA form, the CDR3 reads TGCGCCAGCAGCCAGTGGATCAGGGTCCCAGATACGCAGTATTTT. Protein: CASSQWIRVPDTQYF.

This chain links TRBV30 with TRBJ2-7; D uncertain. The CDR3 has 13 amino acids. V was trimmed by 0 bases and J by 7 bases, leaving 13 bases between them. Looked up from germline, CDR1 is GTSNPN and CDR2 is SVGIG (reference sequence). This CDR3 reads CAWSVPVVWEQYF. CDR3 DNA sequence: TGTGCCTGGAGTGTCCCTGTAGTGTGGGAGCAGTACTTC.

This clone appeared a few times. The rearrangement uses TRBV19 and TRBJ2-1; 12 nucleotides match TRBD2. V shed 3 bases, J shed 9 bases, and the junction held 9 bases outside the gene matches. The CDR3 consists of 16 residues. Germline CDR1 LNHDA, CDR2 SQIVND (reference sequence). CDR3 coding DNA: TGTGCCAGTAGTATTGTGGCTAGCGGGAGGGCCGTTGAGCAGTTCTTC. It specifies CASSIVASGRAVEQFF.

The chain is built from TRBV7-2 and TRBJ1-2; D might be TRBD1 (6 bases). Looked up from germline, CDR1 is SGHTA and CDR2 is FQGNSA. Trimming took 3 bases from V and 1 from J, leaving 18 bases between them. The CDR3 is made up of 17 amino acids. As DNA, the CDR3 is TGTGCCAGCAGCTTCAACGCCGGGACACAAAATAACTATGGCTACACCTTC. It yields the protein CASSFNAGTQNNYGYTF.

The chain is built from TRBV5-1 and TRBJ1-2, with D tentatively TRBD1 (6 bases). The germline V and J ends were trimmed by 4 bases and 2 bases, with 15 bases remaining between them. Germline V lookup: CDR1 SGHRS, CDR2 YFSETQ. The CDR3 spans 15 residues. The CDR3 coding sequence is TGCGCCAGCAGCGTGGACAGACCCTTGAACTATGGCTACACCTTC. It specifies CASSVDRPLNYGYTF.

The rearrangement links TRBV5-1 to TRBJ2-5; TRBD2 aligns across 13 bases. The J segment lost 5 bases and the V segment lost 0 bases, leaving 1 base of the junction unmatched. CDR3 length: 15 residues. Germline V gives CDR1 SGHRS, CDR2 YFSETQ. The CDR3: CASSLGTSGSETQYF. CDR3 in DNA: TGCGCCAGCAGCTTGGGGACTAGCGGGAGTGAGACCCAGTACTTC.

The V and J genes are TRBV2 and TRBJ1-4; D unresolved. Germline values: CDR1 SNHLY, CDR2 FYNNEI. The CDR3 is 12 residues long. Between the trimmed V and J ends, which lost 5 bases and 8 bases, there was a span of 9 bases. CDR3 sequence reads: CASSTLREKLFF. The CDR3 DNA follows: TGTGCCAGCAGTACCTTGAGGGAAAAACTGTTTTTT.

This chain links TRBV7-2 with TRBJ2-3; possible D gene TRBD1, 6 bases. Germline assignment: CDR1 SGHTA and CDR2 FQGNSA. Trimming removed 5 bases from V and 9 bases from J, with 15 bases in between. This CDR3 spans 13 amino acids. The CDR3: CASSPGQGQTQYF. The CDR3 DNA reads TGTGCCAGCAGCCCGGGCCAGGGGCAAACGCAGTATTTT.

V gene TRBV7-9 combines with J gene TRBJ2-7; perhaps TRBD2 as D (6 bases). This CDR3 has 15 residues. Trimming cost V 1 base and J 7 bases, with 17 bases left between them. In germline, CDR1 is SEHNR, CDR2 FQNEAQ (reference sequence). CDR3 sequence: CASSLEGGVVQEQYF. The DNA of the CDR3 is TGTGCCAGCAGCTTAGAGGGCGGGGTAGTTCAAGAGCAGTACTTC.